This T cell receptor beta chain is drawn from a study of T cell repertoires in cytomegalovirus infection. TCRdb re-derived calls from the reads in MiXCR, one entry per CDR3 protein. This table holds around 530,000 distinct CDR3 sequences, around 27% found once. This clonotype was counted at least ten times. Looked up from germline, CDR1 is SGHVS and CDR2 is FQNEAQ. Trimming took 1 base from V and 2 from J; bases not matched to a gene: 3. The CDR3 is 15 amino acids. The source is a human donor in good health (CMV status not recorded). Some clones in this sample may be carry-over from other donors' samples. J is TRBJ2-3 and V is TRBV7-8; 7 bases fit TRBD1. Sequences were obtained from PBMCs. CDR3 nucleotide sequence: TGTGCCAGCAGCTTAGTGGGACAGCCCACAGATACGCAGTATTTT. Amino acid sequence: CASSLVGQPTDTQYF. Variable domain in full (rest from reference TRBV7-8 and TRBJ2-3): GAGVSQSPRYKVAKRGQDVALRCDPISGHVSLFWYQQALGQGPEFLTYFQNEAQLDKSGLPSDRFFAERPEGSVSTLKIQRTQQEDSAVYLCASSLVGQPTDTQYFGPGTRLTVL.